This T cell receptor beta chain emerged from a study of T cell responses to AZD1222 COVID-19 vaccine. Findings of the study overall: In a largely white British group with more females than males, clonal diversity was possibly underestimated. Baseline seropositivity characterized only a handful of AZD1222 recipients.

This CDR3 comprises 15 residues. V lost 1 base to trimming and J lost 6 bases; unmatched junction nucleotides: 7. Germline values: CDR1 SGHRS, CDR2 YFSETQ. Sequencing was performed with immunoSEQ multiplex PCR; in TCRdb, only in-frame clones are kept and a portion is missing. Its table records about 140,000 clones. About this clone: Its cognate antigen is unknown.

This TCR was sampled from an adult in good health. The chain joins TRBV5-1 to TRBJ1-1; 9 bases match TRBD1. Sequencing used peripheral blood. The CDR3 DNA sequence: TGCGCCAGCAGCTTGACAGGGGGCGCACGGGCTGAAGCTTTCTTT. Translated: CASSLTGGARAEAFF.